This TCR beta chain was found in a study of T cells in Graves' hyperthyroidism and ophthalmopathy. Study findings and constraints: Most expanded thyroid clonotypes above 0.001 recurred in blood.

RNA transcripts provided the source from which TCR beta CDR3 regions were amplified. First-round RT-PCR targeting the TCR CDR3 was performed with the HTBI primer set. Each CDR3 protein is one row after TCRdb ran MiXCR on the multiplex PCR reads. Of roughly 350,000 distinct CDR3 sequences in the sample, about 15% were seen once. Germline-derived CDR1 and CDR2 are MNHEY and SVGEGT. The CDR3 is made up of 13 amino acids. V lost 5 bases and J lost 4, with 11 bases in between. This clonotype was detected ten times or more. The target antigen is unknown. Thyroid ultrasound, orbital computed tomography, clinical symptoms, and serum thyroxine and TRAb underpinned diagnoses.

The chain employs TRBV6-2 or TRBV6-3 and TRBJ1-2; D is undetermined. The receptor's source is a woman aged 25 to 39 with Graves' hyperthyroidism. The sample comprised blood. The chain's CDR3 is CASSLRGSYGYTF. CDR3 coding DNA: TGTGCCAGCAGTCTCAGAGGGTCCTATGGCTACACCTTC.